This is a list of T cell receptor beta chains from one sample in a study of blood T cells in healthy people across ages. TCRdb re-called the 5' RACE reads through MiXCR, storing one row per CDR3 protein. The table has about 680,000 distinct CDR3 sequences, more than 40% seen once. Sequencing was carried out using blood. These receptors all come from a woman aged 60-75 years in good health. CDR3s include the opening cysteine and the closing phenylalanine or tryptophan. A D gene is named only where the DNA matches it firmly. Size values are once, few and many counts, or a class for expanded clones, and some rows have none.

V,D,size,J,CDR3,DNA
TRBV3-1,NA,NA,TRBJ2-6,CASSQEVGISGANVLTF,TGTGCCAGCAGCCAAGAAGTGGGGATCTCTGGGGCCAACGTCCTGACTTTC
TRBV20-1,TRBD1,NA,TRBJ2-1,CSAREQGANEQFF,TGCAGTGCTAGAGAACAGGGGGCGAATGAGCAGTTCTTC
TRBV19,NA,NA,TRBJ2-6,CASRIRGEGSGANVLTF,TGTGCCAGTAGGATAAGGGGCGAAGGATCTGGGGCCAACGTCCTGACTTTC
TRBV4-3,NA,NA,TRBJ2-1,CASSQDQNSYNEQFF,TGCGCCAGCAGCCAAGATCAGAATAGTTACAATGAGCAGTTCTTC
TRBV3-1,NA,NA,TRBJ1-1,CASSQGLTTEAFF,TGTGCCAGCAGCCAAGGACTTACCACTGAAGCTTTCTTT
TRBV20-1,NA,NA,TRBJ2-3,CSARDEYSDTQYF,TGCAGTGCTAGGGATGAGTACTCAGATACGCAGTATTTT
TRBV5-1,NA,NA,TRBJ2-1,CASSLATRNNEQFF,TGCGCCAGCAGCTTGGCGACACGCAACAATGAGCAGTTCTTC
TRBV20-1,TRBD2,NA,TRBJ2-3,CSASHFLAGGGTGTQYF,TGCAGTGCTAGTCATTTCCTAGCGGGAGGTGGGACAGGTACGCAGTATTTT
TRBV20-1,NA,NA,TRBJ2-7,CSARAGAGVEQYF,TGCAGTGCTAGAGCCGGGGCAGGCGTCGAGCAGTACTTC
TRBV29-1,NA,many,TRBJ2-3,CSFGQGIPQYF,TGCAGCTTTGGGCAGGGTATCCCGCAGTATTTT
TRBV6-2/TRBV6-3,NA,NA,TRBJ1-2,CVASRDNYGYTF,TGTGTAGCCTCCCGGGATAACTATGGCTACACCTTC
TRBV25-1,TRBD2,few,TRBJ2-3,CASKRLAGGSTDTQYF,TGTGCCAGCAAGAGGTTAGCGGGAGGCAGCACAGATACGCAGTATTTT
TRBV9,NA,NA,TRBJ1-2,CASSVVGDSVYGYTF,TGTGCCAGCAGCGTAGTAGGGGACTCAGTCTATGGCTACACCTTC
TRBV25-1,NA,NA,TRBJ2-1,CASTSAVEQFF,TGTGCCAGCACTAGCGCTGTTGAGCAGTTCTTC
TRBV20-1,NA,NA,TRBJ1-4,CSANQMVRGGEKLFF,TGCAGTGCTAATCAAATGGTGCGGGGAGGCGAAAAACTGTTTTTT